These 9 T cell receptor beta chains were all obtained from the same sample, sequenced in a study of OX40 agonist ivuxolimab in advanced cancers. Libraries were prepared by immunoSEQ multiplex PCR; TCRdb keeps only in-frame clonotypes and omits some of them. This sample has roughly 70,000 clones; about 90% occur once, and the top ten carry under 0.65%. Sequenced material: CD4+ or CD8+ T cells sorted from blood, taken in a trial of the OX40 agonist ivuxolimab. These receptors were obtained from an adult with an advanced solid tumor such as melanoma, head and neck, liver or kidney cancer.

The V and J genes are TRBV5-1 and TRBJ1-4; 7 nucleotides agree with TRBD1. Trimming cost V 1 base and J 2 bases; bases outside gene matches: 8. The CDR3 totals 17 residues. Germline CDR1 reads SGHRS; CDR2 reads YFSETQ. The CDR3 sequence: CASSLYGGTVTNEKLFF. Written as DNA, the CDR3 is TGCGCCAGCAGCTTGTATGGTGGGACAGTGACTAATGAAAAACTGTTTTTT.

The chain is built from TRBV7-2 and TRBJ2-1; D may be TRBD2 (6 bases). Per germline, CDR1 SGHTA and CDR2 FQGNSA. CDR3 size: 14 residues. Trimming removed 1 base from V and 4 bases from J, with 8 bases in between. CDR3 in DNA: TGTGCCAGCAGCTTAGATCGGGGGTACAATGAGCAGTTCTTC. Its protein is CASSLDRGYNEQFF.

This chain connects TRBV30 to TRBJ2-3; maybe TRBD2 (5 bases). The CDR3 length is 14 residues. Trimming took off 0 bases at V and 3 bases at J, with 10 bases between the two ends. The germline gives CDR1 GTSNPN, CDR2 SVGIG (reference sequence). CDR3 DNA: TGTGCCTGGAGTGTATCGGGGTATACAGATACGCAGTATTTT. Translated: CAWSVSGYTDTQYF.

The chain couples TRBV10-3 to TRBJ2-2; TRBD1 or TRBD2 may be the D gene (5 bases each). Trimming took off 2 bases at V and 7 bases at J, with 14 bases between the two ends. Germline CDR1 ENHRY, CDR2 SYGVKD. The CDR3 extends over 15 amino acids. The CDR3 is CAISERGAAGGELFF. In nucleotides, the CDR3 is TGTGCCATCAGTGAGAGAGGGGCCGCGGGCGGGGAGCTGTTTTTT.

With regard to this clone: Its ends do not fully match the called genes, so a read error is possible. The chain carries TRBV5-1 and TRBJ2-3; TRBD2 matches 10 bases. CDR1 is SGHRS and CDR2 is YFSETQ in the germline V gene. The CDR3 is 16 residues long. This chain's CDR3 is CVSSLALAGGTDTQYF. The CDR3 DNA reads as TGCGTCAGCAGCTTGGCTCTAGCGGGAGGCACAGATACGCAGTATTTT.

This chain connects TRBV10-1 to TRBJ2-3; 7 bases line up with TRBD2. Trimming removed 5 bases from V and 2 bases from J; junction bases left unmatched: 7. The CDR3 extends over 15 amino acids. Germline loops: CDR1 WNHNN, CDR2 SYGVQD (reference sequence). In DNA form, the CDR3 reads TGCGCCAGCAGTATTTCGGGAGGAACCACAGATACGCAGTATTTT. This codes for CASSISGGTTDTQYF.

This chain connects TRBV27 to TRBJ2-3; the D is unclear. The CDR3 is 14 residues long. The germline V gene encodes CDR1 MNHEY and CDR2 SMNVEV (reference sequence). V gave up 2 bases and J gave up 6 bases, with 12 bases separating them. CDR3 protein: CASSLNRPTDTQYF. Here the CDR3 DNA reads TGTGCCAGCAGTTTAAATAGACCTACGGATACGCAGTATTTT.

The genes are TRBV7-9 and TRBJ2-5; D uncertain. CDR3 size: 13 residues. Per germline, CDR1 SEHNR and CDR2 FQNEAQ (reference sequence). The V end lost 0 bases, the J end lost 5 bases, and 7 bases lay between the germline ends. CDR3 sequence reads: CASSLAGSETQYF. For the CDR3, the DNA is TGTGCCAGCAGCTTAGCGGGAAGTGAGACCCAGTACTTC.

The J gene is TRBJ1-1, the V gene TRBV28; TRBD1 agrees at 10 bases. Germline V gene sequence: CDR1 MDHEN, CDR2 SYDVKM. V dropped 3 bases and J dropped 7; count of bases not matched to a gene: 8. This CDR3 is built from 15 residues. This CDR3 reads CASSLRTGGRIEAFF. The DNA for the CDR3 is TGTGCCAGCAGTTTGAGGACAGGGGGACGTATTGAAGCTTTCTTT.